The 13 T cell receptor beta chains reported below all come from one sample, sequenced in a study of glioma-infiltrating T cells after dendritic cell vaccination. Noted time point: after dendritic cell vaccination, including at tumor progression/relapse. Generated by immunoSEQ multiplex PCR, the TCRdb table keeps only in-frame clones and is missing some. The data contain about 87,000 clones, 83% of them singletons. The source was blood, collected after dendritic cell vaccination. These receptors were taken from a human donor with glioblastoma.

The chain is built from TRBV2 and TRBJ1-5; 9 bases match TRBD1. CDR1 SNHLY and CDR2 FYNNEI come from the germline V gene. Trimming at V came to 5 bases and at J to 2 bases, leaving 10 bases not matched to a gene. The CDR3 is made up of 17 amino acids. CDR3 sequence reads: CASSYGPDRGGNQPQHF. In DNA form, the CDR3 reads TGTGCCAGCAGTTATGGCCCGGACAGGGGCGGCAATCAGCCCCAGCATTTT.

This clone showed up just a few times. This chain joins TRBV2 and TRBJ1-1; no firm D call. The CDR3 runs 13 residues. Trimming shortened V by 7 bases and J by 0 bases, and 9 bases separated the two germline ends. Germline CDR1 and CDR2: SNHLY and FYNNEI. The CDR3 protein is CASITEMNTEAFF. As DNA, the CDR3 is TGTGCCAGCATCACAGAAATGAACACTGAAGCTTTCTTT. Together with reference TRBV2 and TRBJ1-1, the CDR3 gives the full variable domain: EPEVTQTPSHQVTQMGQEVILRCVPISNHLYFYWYRQILGQKVEFLVSFYNNEISEKSEIFDDQFSVERPDGSNFTLKIRSTKLEDSAMYFCASITEMNTEAFFGQGTRLTVV.

The rearrangement uses TRBV5-8 and TRBJ2-7, with 8 bases matching TRBD1. Germline CDR1 reads SGHTS; CDR2 reads YDEGEE. V gave up 1 base and J gave up 1 base; unmatched junction bases: 4. CDR3 length equals 15 residues. The CDR3: CASSLFRTGSYEQYF. In nucleotides, the CDR3 is TGTGCCAGCAGCTTGTTTAGGACAGGGTCCTACGAGCAGTACTTC.

This chain joins TRBV6-6 and TRBJ2-5, with 7 bases fitting TRBD1. CDR3 length: 15 residues. Germline V lookup: CDR1 MNHNY, CDR2 SVGAGI (reference sequence). J gave up 5 bases and V 6 bases, and 12 bases lay outside the gene matches. CDR3 sequence: CASSTPLRGFETQYF. The CDR3 DNA reads as TGTGCCAGCAGCACTCCTCTCAGGGGGTTCGAGACCCAGTACTTC.

The chain has TRBV6-1 and TRBJ2-7, with TRBD1 identical over 9 bases. CDR3 length: 14 residues. CDR1 is MNHNS and CDR2 is SASEGT in the germline V gene. After removal of 4 bases from V and 5 bases from J, the junction contained 6 bases not matched to a gene. CDR3 DNA: TGTGCCAGCAGTGGGGGGACAGGGATCGACGAGCAGTACTTC. Translating gives CASSGGTGIDEQYF.

This chain connects TRBV2 to TRBJ1-2; D may be TRBD1 (5 bases). The CDR3 is 12 residues long. Trimming cost V 5 bases and J 4 bases, with 8 bases left between them. The germline CDR1 and CDR2 sequences are SNHLY and FYNNEI. This CDR3 reads CASSPGIYGYTF. The CDR3 DNA is TGTGCCAGCAGTCCAGGGATCTATGGCTACACCTTC.

The count of this clone is one. The rearrangement uses TRBV6-6 and TRBJ2-5; 8 bases fit TRBD1. Germline CDR1 and CDR2: MNHNY and SVGAGI (reference sequence). Trimming at V came to 6 bases and at J to 5 bases, leaving 2 bases not matched to a gene. CDR3 length equals 12 residues. DNA of the CDR3: TGTGCCAGCAGGGCAGGGGGCGAGACCCAGTACTTC. The encoded protein is CASRAGGETQYF.

The V gene is TRBV5-1, the J gene TRBJ2-5, with 11 nucleotides matching TRBD2. V was clipped by 1 base and J by 9 bases; unmatched bases: 11. CDR1 and CDR2 (germline): SGHRS, YFSETQ. This CDR3 spans 16 amino acids. The chain's CDR3 is CASSLYLAGGLGAQYF. The CDR3, as DNA: TGCGCCAGCAGCTTGTACCTAGCGGGGGGCCTTGGGGCCCAGTACTTC.

This clone has a single count. The chain recombines TRBV2 with TRBJ2-5; TRBD2 matches 10 bases. The CDR3 extends over 15 amino acids. Germline V gene data show CDR1 as SNHLY and CDR2 as FYNNEI. Trimming at V came to 5 bases and at J to 4 bases, leaving 7 bases not matched to a gene. CDR3 region: CASSSSGGPSETQYF. DNA for the CDR3: TGTGCCAGCAGTTCTAGCGGGGGACCCTCAGAGACCCAGTACTTC. The variable domain in full, completed from reference TRBV2 and TRBJ2-5, reads EPEVTQTPSHQVTQMGQEVILRCVPISNHLYFYWYRQILGQKVEFLVSFYNNEISEKSEIFDDQFSVERPDGSNFTLKIRSTKLEDSAMYFCASSSSGGPSETQYFGPGTRLLVL.

This chain connects TRBV4-3 to TRBJ2-7; TRBD2 matches 11 bases. This CDR3 has 15 residues. J was trimmed by 5 bases and V by 2 bases; bases with no gene match: 5. CDR1 and CDR2 from the germline V gene are LGHNA and YSLEER. CDR3 protein: CASSQIAGGRDEQYF. CDR3 bases: TGCGCCAGCAGCCAAATAGCGGGGGGGCGGGACGAGCAGTACTTC.

The chain's CDR3 is CASSLADYGYTF. DNA of the CDR3: TGTGCCAGCAGCTTGGCAGACTATGGCTACACCTTC. This sequence joins TRBV5-4 and TRBJ1-2, with unresolved D. In germline, CDR1 is SGHNT, CDR2 YYREEE (reference sequence). With 0 bases removed from V and 3 bases from J, the gap between germline ends came to 3 bases. CDR3 length: 12 amino acids.

This chain links TRBV5-6 with TRBJ2-1, with 8 bases identical to TRBD1. The V gene end was trimmed by 2 bases and the J gene end by 1 base; junction bases not matched to a gene: 5. The germline gives CDR1 SGHDT, CDR2 YYEEEE. The CDR3 runs 16 residues. CDR3 loop: CASSLLGQASYNEQFF. DNA for the CDR3: TGTGCCAGCAGCTTACTGGGACAGGCATCCTACAATGAGCAGTTCTTC.

This chain links TRBV5-1 with TRBJ2-3; D is perhaps TRBD2 (6 bases). Trimming removed 4 bases from V and 5 bases from J, with 11 bases in between. The CDR3 totals 13 residues. Germline V gives CDR1 SGHRS, CDR2 YFSETQ. Here the CDR3 reads CASSQLGGDTQYF. The DNA for the CDR3 is TGCGCCAGCAGCCAATTGGGGGGAGATACGCAGTATTTT.